The source of this T cell receptor (beta chain) is a study of regulatory T cells in long-lasting Graves disease. Findings of the study overall: Having few samples may have compromised the accuracy. Repertoires from persistent disease leaned toward TRBV28, TRBJ1-2 and TRBJ2-5.

The authors built TCR beta libraries using iRepertoire HTBI primers and Arm-PCR of CDR3 regions. TCRdb re-derived calls from the multiplex PCR reads in MiXCR, one entry per CDR3 protein. The data hold hundreds of thousands of distinct CDR3 sequences, with less than 25% observed a single time. This clonotype came up many times. As yet, its antigen is unknown. The CDR3 runs 14 residues. Trimming left V 4 bases short and J 0 bases short, with 7 bases between. Germline V gives CDR1 MDHEN, CDR2 SYDVKM. As to time point: persistent/refractory GD, antithyroid drugs over 5 years with positive TRAb. The TCR library was made from RNA extracted from PBMCs. Patients of an endocrinology department in Xi'an, China, were included. Peripheral blood, 7 to 9.5 milliliters of it, was drawn into EDTA tubes.

The sequences come from peripheral blood mononuclear cells (PBMCs), collected when the disease was refractory, from a patient treated with antithyroid drugs. The V and J genes are TRBV28 and TRBJ1-3; D is uncertain. The sequence was obtained from a female donor with Graves disease. The DNA of the CDR3 is TGTGCCAGCAGTTGGGCAAGCTCTGGAAACACCATATATTTT. Protein sequence: CASSWASSGNTIYF.